The present entry profiles one T cell receptor (beta chain) with its context. The CDR3 is made up of 15 amino acids. CDR1 and CDR2 (germline): SGHAT, FQNNGV. Germline trimming cut 7 bases from V and 9 bases from J; bases unmatched to any gene: 8. Source study methods: Estimates of nucleated cell counts were drawn from the amplification of reference gene primers. Clones were sequenced by immunoSEQ multiplex PCR, and TCRdb holds only the in-frame ones, with some missing. The D gene and trimming were derived from the DNA, and the V and J assignments and clone size from that table. Here the sample spans hundreds of thousands of clones, roughly 90% being singletons. The data were taken from a study of blood T cell repertoires in COVID-19. About the study: Sites across the United States, Italy and Spain contributed samples from acute and convalescent COVID-19. The cDNA or gDNA used as material had been derived from T cells, B-cell-depleted T cells, or PBMCs.

Those enrolled, adults aged roughly 18 to 95 years, came from 20 to 25 US areas. V and J are TRBV11-2 and TRBJ2-1; TRBD2 aligns across 14 bases. Sequencing input: PBMCs or T cells enriched from blood (not recorded which). This TCR was recovered from a woman under 30 with acute COVID-19. The CDR3 bases are TGTGCCAGCACTTACAGACTAGCGGGAGGGGGTGAGCAGTTCTTC. Residues: CASTYRLAGGGEQFF.